The 27 T cell receptor beta chains in this list originate from one sample, sequenced in a study of cytomegalovirus exposure and HLA in healthy donors. Both 60 Vbeta primers and 13 Jbeta primers went into the PCR. The assay was immunoSEQ multiplex PCR, and TCRdb's table has in-frame clones only and misses some. The sample lists some 40,000 clones, about half seen once, with 6.2% in the top ten. Sequenced: PBMCs. The receptors come from a woman in her thirties or forties in good health and CMV-seropositive.

This clone appeared a few times. The gene calls are TRBV2 and TRBJ1-2, with D perhaps matching TRBD1 (5 bases). Per the germline V gene, CDR1 is SNHLY and CDR2 is FYNNEI. The CDR3 loop spans 13 amino acids. V was cut by 5 bases and J by 6 bases, with 13 bases left in between. The CDR3: CASSYTEQDGYTF. CDR3 bases: TGTGCCAGCAGTTACACCGAACAGGATGGCTACACCTTC.

This chain links TRBV11-1 with TRBJ2-3; D is unclear. The CDR3 runs 15 residues. Germline lookup yields CDR1 SGHAT and CDR2 FQDESV (reference sequence). The V end was cut by 8 bases, the J end by 0 bases, with 15 bases between. The CDR3 loop is CASAEPRLSTDTQYF. The CDR3 DNA follows: TGTGCCAGCGCTGAACCCCGACTGAGCACAGATACGCAGTATTTT.

The rearrangement links TRBV7-9 to TRBJ1-6; perhaps TRBD1 as D (6 bases). Germline V gene data show CDR1 as SEHNR and CDR2 as FQNEAQ (reference sequence). The V end lost 7 bases, the J end lost 6 bases, and 13 bases lay between the germline ends. The CDR3 spans 14 residues. This chain's CDR3 is CASTQSDSNSPLHF. The CDR3 DNA reads TGTGCCAGCACCCAGTCGGACAGTAATTCACCCCTCCACTTT.

This clone came up a few times. The genes are TRBV28 and TRBJ2-7; a possible D gene is TRBD1 (6 bases). The CDR3 has 14 residues. Trimming removed 6 bases at V and 6 bases at J, with 18 bases between. Germline CDR1 is MDHEN and CDR2 is SYDVKM. The CDR3 loop reads CASRPRTEGLEQYF. Here the CDR3 DNA reads TGTGCCAGCAGACCAAGGACAGAGGGTCTCGAGCAGTACTTC. The full variable domain, in which reference TRBV28 and TRBJ2-7 provide the parts outside the CDR3, is DVKVTQSSRYLVKRTGEKVFLECVQDMDHENMFWYRQDPGLGLRLIYFSYDVKMKEKGDIPEGYSVSREKKERFSLILESASTNQTSMYLCASRPRTEGLEQYFGPGTRLTVT.

Points on this clone: One end of the junction varies from germline; a read error may be responsible. The rearrangement uses TRBV4-3 and TRBJ1-1, with 8 nucleotides matching TRBD1. The CDR3 runs 14 residues. The germline V gene encodes CDR1 LGHNA and CDR2 YSLEER. CDR3 in DNA: TGCGCCAGCAGCCAACCGGGGACAGGTAGTCCCCCCTACTTT. It encodes CASSQPGTGSPPYF.

In this sample, this clone turned up a few times. The chain is built from TRBV6-6 and TRBJ1-1; 7 nucleotides match TRBD1. V shed 6 bases and J 1 base; nucleotides not matched to a gene: 8. CDR3 size: 15 residues. Germline values: CDR1 MNHNY, CDR2 SVGAGI (reference sequence). The CDR3 sequence: CASSYRTGANTEAFF. The CDR3 DNA sequence: TGTGCCAGCAGCTACCGGACAGGTGCGAACACTGAAGCTTTCTTT.

The chain joins TRBV5-4 to TRBJ2-7; D not resolved. The CDR3 has 15 amino acids. V was cut by 3 bases and J by 2 bases, with 15 bases left in between. Germline-derived CDR1 and CDR2 are SGHNT and YYREEE (reference sequence). CDR3: CASSSKPQVPYEQYF. CDR3 DNA: TGTGCCAGCAGCTCAAAGCCTCAGGTACCCTACGAGCAGTACTTC.

This clone was recorded a few times. The V call is TRBV5-1, the J call TRBJ1-4, with a tentative D call TRBD1 (6 bases). CDR1 and CDR2 from the germline V gene are SGHRS and YFSETQ. The ends were cut back, 1 base at V and 8 bases at J, with 15 bases in the middle. The CDR3 is made up of 15 amino acids. The chain's CDR3 is CASSLTTGGREKLFF. The CDR3 DNA follows: TGCGCCAGCAGCTTGACGACAGGAGGAAGAGAAAAACTGTTTTTT.

CDR3 coding DNA: TGTGCCCTCCTCGGTGGCGGAGCAAACACTGAAGCTTTCTTT. Translation gives CALLGGGANTEAFF. V and J are TRBV7-9 and TRBJ1-1; D unresolved. Trimming stripped 11 bases from V and 2 bases from J, with 18 bases between. Germline V gene data show CDR1 as SEHNR and CDR2 as FQNEAQ (reference sequence). This CDR3 has 14 amino acids.

Worth noting for this clone: Its ends do not fully match the called genes, so a read error is possible. The V call is TRBV4-1, the J call TRBJ2-7; 8 nucleotides match TRBD1. The germline CDR1 and CDR2 sequences are MGHRA and YSYEKL. This CDR3 spans 14 amino acids. CDR3 bases: TGCGCCAGCAGGCAAGGATCAGGGGGCGGTGAGCAGTACTTC. Translated: CASRQGSGGGEQYF.

This clone was counted between two and nine times. DNA of the CDR3: TGTGCCAGCAGCCAAGATAATGAGCTAGCGGGGGTTAATTATGATGAGCAGTTCTTC. Translating it yields CASSQDNELAGVNYDEQFF. The chain is built from TRBV4-2 and TRBJ2-1; 10 nucleotides line up with TRBD2. Germline V gene data show CDR1 as LGHNA and CDR2 as YNFKEQ. Germline trimming cut 0 bases from V and 8 bases from J; bases unmatched to any gene: 16. The CDR3 has 19 residues.

The rearrangement uses TRBV4-1 and TRBJ1-3, with D possibly TRBD1 on 5 matching bases. CDR3 length equals 18 residues. The germline CDR1 and CDR2 sequences are MGHRA and YSYEKL. Deletions cut 6 bases from V and 0 bases from J, with 21 bases between. The CDR3 sequence: CASRNYQGDRSSGNTIYF. The CDR3, as DNA: TGCGCCAGCAGAAACTACCAAGGAGACAGAAGCTCTGGAAACACCATATATTTT.

This chain uses TRBV6-1 with TRBJ1-6; possibly TRBD1 for D (6 bases). From germline, CDR1 is MNHNS and CDR2 SASEGT. V dropped 6 bases and J dropped 5 bases, with 11 bases sitting between them. The CDR3 extends over 14 amino acids. The CDR3 DNA reads TGTGCCAGCAGGAAACAGGGACATAATTCACCCCTCCACTTT. Protein sequence: CASRKQGHNSPLHF.

The V and J genes are TRBV30 and TRBJ2-2, with 9 bases fitting TRBD1. V dropped 3 bases and J dropped 6; count of bases not matched to a gene: 5. The V gene's germline CDR1 is GTSNPN and CDR2 SVGIG (reference sequence). The CDR3 loop spans 14 amino acids. The CDR3, as DNA: TGTGCCTGGAGCACAGGGGGCCGATCCGGGGAGCTGTTTTTT. Its protein product is CAWSTGGRSGELFF.

The gene calls are TRBV6-4 and TRBJ1-2; D perhaps matches TRBD1 (6 bases). Deletions cut 6 bases from V and 5 bases from J, with 19 bases between. CDR1 and CDR2 from the germline V gene are MRHNA and SNTAGT. The CDR3 covers 15 residues. The CDR3 protein is CASSPDDRSVYGYTF. The DNA of the CDR3 is TGTGCCAGCAGCCCCGACGACAGGTCCGTATATGGCTACACCTTC.

The sample holds a few counts of this clone. This chain links TRBV30 with TRBJ2-2; 8 bases align to TRBD1. Germline V gives CDR1 GTSNPN, CDR2 SVGIG (reference sequence). V was clipped by 2 bases and J by 5 bases; unmatched bases: 7. This CDR3 has 15 amino acids. CDR3 DNA: TGTGCCTGGAGTCGAAGGACAGGGCGGACCGGGGAGCTGTTTTTT. Translated: CAWSRRTGRTGELFF.

This clone was detected only a few times. The V and J genes are TRBV2 and TRBJ2-1, with D perhaps matching TRBD1 (5 bases). V lost 0 bases and J 6 bases, leaving 12 bases between the germline ends. The V gene's germline CDR1 is SNHLY and CDR2 FYNNEI. This CDR3 spans 15 amino acids. The CDR3 DNA is TGTGCCAGCAGTGAAGCATCACCTAGGGGCAATGAGCAGTTCTTC. It specifies CASSEASPRGNEQFF.

This clone was observed a handful of times. The rearrangement joins TRBV7-6 to TRBJ2-3; D not certain. The CDR3 contains 12 residues. V was cut by 3 bases and J by 6 bases, with 7 bases left in between. Germline assignment: CDR1 SGHVS and CDR2 FNYEAQ. The CDR3 DNA reads TGTGCCAGCAGCTTCTGGCGGGATACGCAGTATTTT. The encoded protein is CASSFWRDTQYF.

This chain connects TRBV10-1 to TRBJ2-2, with TRBD1 as a possible D gene (6 bases). Per the germline V gene, CDR1 is WNHNN and CDR2 is SYGVQD (reference sequence). V was trimmed by 9 bases and J by 4 bases, leaving 15 bases between them. The CDR3 length is 14 residues. CDR3 loop: CASSTGSVTGELFF. CDR3 in DNA: TGCGCCAGTTCCACAGGGTCTGTCACCGGGGAGCTGTTTTTT.

The genes are TRBV7-2 and TRBJ2-4, with 15 nucleotides matching TRBD2. V lost 4 bases and J lost 7; bases outside the gene matches: 14. CDR3 length equals 19 residues. Looked up from germline, CDR1 is SGHTA and CDR2 is FQGNSA. The CDR3 reads CASSSPGLAGGGARNIQYF. Written as DNA, the CDR3 is TGTGCCAGCAGCTCACCGGGACTAGCGGGGGGAGGGGCGCGGAACATTCAGTACTTC.

The rearrangement joins TRBV5-1 to TRBJ1-1; D is unclear. Trimming pared 0 bases from V and 1 base from J, leaving 7 bases between. Germline V gene lookup returns CDR1 SGHRS and CDR2 YFSETQ. This CDR3 comprises 14 residues. The chain's CDR3 is CASSLGAGNTEAFF. CDR3 nucleotides: TGCGCCAGCAGCTTGGGGGCTGGGAACACTGAAGCTTTCTTT.

This clone was observed a few times. This chain links TRBV29-1 with TRBJ2-3; 7 bases are shared with TRBD1. Germline lookup yields CDR1 SQVTM and CDR2 ANQGSEA. The trim removed 4 bases at V and 2 bases at J, leaving 3 bases unmatched. The CDR3 extends over 13 amino acids. The CDR3 bases are TGCAGCGTTGCGGGACAGTACACAGATACGCAGTATTTT. It yields the protein CSVAGQYTDTQYF.

V and J are TRBV30 and TRBJ2-3, with 9 bases lining up with TRBD2. This CDR3 comprises 16 residues. V trimming: 0 bases; J trimming: 3 bases; junction bases outside the gene matches: 7. CDR1 and CDR2 (germline): GTSNPN, SVGIG (reference sequence). CDR3 sequence: CAWSVRAGGPTDTQYF. The CDR3 bases are TGTGCCTGGAGTGTACGGGCGGGGGGGCCGACAGATACGCAGTATTTT.

This clone was seen just once. The V and J genes are TRBV7-2 and TRBJ1-4, with 8 bases identical to TRBD1. J gave up 7 bases and V 5 bases, and 6 bases lay outside the gene matches. CDR1 and CDR2 (germline): SGHTA, FQGNSA. This CDR3 region has 14 residues. CDR3 DNA sequence: TGTGCCAGCAGCATAGACAGGGGTGGTGAAAAACTGTTTTTT. It specifies CASSIDRGGEKLFF.

This clone appeared a single time. V is TRBV7-2 and J is TRBJ2-2; a weak D match, TRBD2 (5 bases). Germline V CDR1 and CDR2: SGHTA, FQGNSA. The CDR3 runs 15 residues. V was trimmed by 2 bases and J by 5 bases, leaving 12 bases between them. The CDR3 region is CASSLPPSGTGELFF. The CDR3 DNA follows: TGTGCCAGCAGCTTACCTCCGTCGGGAACCGGGGAGCTGTTTTTT. Full variable domain (missing parts from reference TRBV7-2 and TRBJ2-2): GAGVSQSPSNKVTEKGKDVELRCDPISGHTALYWYRQSLGQGLEFLIYFQGNSAPDKSGLPSDRFSAERTGGSVSTLTIQRTQQEDSAVYLCASSLPPSGTGELFFGEGSRLTVL.

V gene TRBV14 combines with J gene TRBJ2-2, with a tentative D call TRBD1 (6 bases). CDR1 is SGHDN, CDR2 FVKESK, per germline. Between the trimmed V and J ends, which lost 0 bases and 4 bases, there was a span of 18 bases. The CDR3 loop spans 18 amino acids. The CDR3 spells CASSQDPYLTGTTGELFF. CDR3 nucleotide sequence: TGTGCCAGCAGCCAAGACCCCTACCTGACAGGCACCACCGGGGAGCTGTTTTTT. Full variable domain (rest looked up from reference TRBV14 and TRBJ2-2): EAGVTQFPSHSVIEKGQTVTLRCDPISGHDNLYWYRRVMGKEIKFLLHFVKESKQDESGMPNNRFLAERTGGTYSTLKVQPAELEDSGVYFCASSQDPYLTGTTGELFFGEGSRLTVL.

This clone was detected a few times. V gene TRBV25-1 combines with J gene TRBJ1-2, with 8 bases that match TRBD1. Germline V gene data show CDR1 as MGHDK and CDR2 as SYGVNS. The trim removed 4 bases at V and 8 bases at J, leaving 6 bases unmatched. The CDR3 is 13 residues long. CDR3 residues: CASSGTGYWGYTF. CDR3 nucleotide sequence: TGTGCCAGCAGTGGGACAGGGTATTGGGGCTACACCTTC.